This entry features one T cell receptor beta chain sequence. Antigen: not known. Germline is not matched at one junction end, which may reflect a read error. These data are taken from a study of tumor and adjacent non-tumor tissue in lung cancer. Study at large: There were around 11 adenocarcinoma, 2 squamous cell carcinoma and 1 small cell lung cancer cases.

Three rounds of nested PCR, following a modified ARM-PCR protocol, produced the TCRbeta library. TCRdb re-called the multiplex PCR reads through MiXCR, storing one row per CDR3 protein. This repertoire shows 65,000 to 95,000 distinct CDR3 sequences, roughly 80% found once; its top ten account for 10% to 15%. No cell sorting was done before RNA was extracted from the tissue. Points from the study as a whole: Top 100 clones took a larger repertoire share in normal lung. Tumor TCR diversity, when higher, was linked to shorter survival.

Germline CDR1 is MNHEY and CDR2 is SVGAGI. The CDR3 consists of 17 residues. V is TRBV6-5 and J is TRBJ2-1, with 7 positions matching TRBD2. The sample consisted of lung tumor tissue. This clonotype was sampled from a woman between 50 and 59 years old with non-small cell lung cancer. CDR3 amino acids: CAISYNLGGSSYNEQFF. The CDR3 nucleotides read TGTGCCATCAGTTACAATCTCGGGGGGAGCTCCTACAATGAGCAGTTTTTC.